The clone carrying this T cell receptor beta chain was seen ten or more times. This CDR3 has 14 amino acids. Losses at the gene ends were 8 bases for V and 0 bases for J; bases not matched to a gene: 4. Germline loops: CDR1 LGHDT, CDR2 YNNKEL (reference sequence). TCR cDNA, made by 5'RACE template switching, carried an added universal primer site and UMIs. TCRdb redid the calling of the 5' RACE reads with MiXCR, one entry per CDR3 protein. The sample yields about 160,000 distinct CDR3 sequences, around 7% seen once. These data are taken from a study of T cells after yellow fever vaccination. The chain joins TRBV3-1 to TRBJ1-5, with 7 bases identical to TRBD1. The source of this sequence is a young man who received the YFV17D yellow fever vaccine. This specimen was CD4+ T cells sorted from PBMCs, taken around 5 days after the first yellow fever vaccination. The CDR3, as DNA: TGTGCCAGCCAGGACAGGAATAGCAATCAGCCCCAGCATTTT. The encoded protein is CASQDRNSNQPQHF.